This section outlines one T cell receptor beta chain sequence together with its context. The target of this receptor is not known. One base away there is no much larger clone; base qualities are not given. Systemically healthy Caucasian individuals from Russia, about 38 in total and aged about 6 to 100 years, were included as donors. About 10 milliliters of peripheral blood were drawn from each donor into EDTA-treated Vacutainer tubes. PBMCs were isolated by Ficoll-Paque density-gradient centrifugation, with at least 6 million obtained per sample. Trizol reagent was used to extract total RNA from the PBMCs, yielding at least 6 micrograms per sample. For every donor, an aliquot of PBMCs went through flow cytometry to measure the percentages of naive CD45RAhigh/CD27high T cells. V loses 1 base of germline sequence and J loses 3 bases, and the interval between the two ends is 10 bases. Via the germline V gene (reference sequence), CDR1 is DFQATT and CDR2 SNEGSKA. Spanning cysteine to phenylalanine, the CDR3 consists of 13 amino acids. Only the CDR3 DNA is retained, 39 bases long and in frame from the first base.

The sample is drawn from a study of blood T cells in healthy people across ages (dated by TCRdb to the mid-2010s). Study-level background: In model experiments, template switching captured roughly one uniquely barcoded TCR beta cDNA molecule for every two T cells. Age-related changes in TCR beta repertoire diversity were measured in the study by deep sequencing normalized with unique cDNA molecular identifiers. Four age groups were formed from the donors: young (average around 15 years), middle-aged (around 40), aged (roughly 56) and long-lived (approximately 78). Using the same blood draw, the study looked at two additional independent replicas of 1 million unique cDNA reads for two donors, one aged 18 to 30 and the other aged 80 or older. The investigation overall reported the following: There was a strong correlation between observed TCR beta diversity and the percentage of naive T cells measured by flow cytometry. Since profiling was done on bulk unsorted PBMCs, naive and antigen-experienced compartments could not be conclusively compared. Estimates of total diversity from one million sequenced T cells were regarded as lower bounds and underestimates. The CMV infection status of donors was not known, potentially confounding age-related changes in expanded clonotypes. Compared with the aged group, more naive CD4+ T cells, fewer expanded clones and increased TCR diversity were shown by the long-lived group, suggesting age selection. Observed TCR beta diversity per million T cells fell roughly linearly with age, and a significant reduction was already apparent by age roughly 40.

Library generation was performed with 5' RACE. The instrument given in TCRdb is Illumina HiSeq 2500. A second PCR of about 6 to 11 cycles was performed with a sample-barcoded 5' primer and a J-beta primer mix. A template-switch 5' adaptor carrying 12 random nucleotides introduced a unique molecular identifier onto each TCR beta cDNA molecule. Each sample yielded at least 3 million CDR3-containing paired-end reads. First-strand cDNA synthesis was performed from all RNA using the Mint cDNA synthesis kit, with priming by a TRBC-specific oligonucleotide. Following uracil-DNA glycosylase treatment, all cDNA underwent a first 18-cycle PCR with the universal primers M1SS and BC2_uni_R. The authors processed their data as follows. Normalization of each sample was performed by random selection of 1 million high-quality reads, each carrying a distinct molecular identifier. Reads sharing molecular identifiers were discarded rather than binned into consensus sequences. CDR3 identification, clonotype clustering and error correction used MiTCR with a Q25 quality threshold and the strictest error-elimination algorithm. A nonparametric unseen species model with Euler transformation was used to estimate a lower bound on total TCR beta diversity. Using fastp at Q25 and MiXCR, TCRdb reprocessed the public reads and kept productive beta chains. All rows with the same CDR3 protein become a single entry with the most common DNA and genes. These V and J calls rely on TCRdb rather than the paper's analysis. A total of some 850,000 distinct CDR3 sequences appear in this sample, 25% to 30% of them only once. In total, the top ten clones hold roughly 3.1% of the sample.

The sample was also reused in another study, on T cells of mothers and their children. According to the second study: The donors were nine systemically healthy Caucasian individuals, made up of three mothers and their six children. cDNA synthesis consumed the entire amount of extracted RNA, loaded at 1.5 ug RNA in each 15 ul reaction. In the second PCR, the M1S primer added sample barcodes and 2-4 random nucleotides. Each mother yielded over 8.5 million TCR beta CDR3 reads and each child 2.5 million to 3.5 million reads. Thymic selection similarly shapes TCR recombination output in related and unrelated pairs, with minor effect from inherited differences. Normalized repertoire overlap in related mother-child pairs was always slightly higher than in unrelated mother-child pairs, but the difference was never significant. With a sensitivity of approximately 96 clones per million clonotypes, no persistent microchimeric T cell clones were detected. To look for features that set related mother-child pairs apart from unrelated individuals, the researchers ran deep NGS to compare the TCR beta repertoires of mothers and children. Mothers averaged around 43 +/- 4 years of age and children averaged around 10 +/- 4 years. Libraries were sequenced on Illumina HiSeq 2000 with 100+100 nt paired-end reads after adapter ligation with NEBNext reagents. To prevent cross-contamination, the mother and child libraries were prepared one month apart and sequenced in separate runs. For each donor, between roughly 500,000 and 2,300,000 distinct TCR beta clonotypes were identified. Naive TCR beta clonotypes were estimated from low-frequency clonotypes matched to each donor's FACS-determined naive share, without sorting.

The TCR sequence derives from a boy aged 5-17 years in good health. The chain uses TRBV20-1 and TRBJ2-7; the best D guess is TRBD2, with 6 bases matching. Sequencing was performed on blood. The CDR3 protein: CSARVSTSYEQYF. The nucleotide sequence reads TGCAGTGCTAGAGTCTCGACTAGCTACGAGCAGTACTTC.